Listed here is a single TCR beta chain. TCRdb re-called the reads through MiXCR, storing one row per CDR3 protein. This sample has nearly 550,000 distinct CDR3 sequences, with about 15% found just once. This entry belongs to a study of T cell repertoires in cytomegalovirus infection. The germline V gene encodes CDR1 MNHEY and CDR2 SMNVEV (reference sequence). This CDR3 has 14 amino acids. V was cut by 3 bases and J by 6 bases, with 12 bases left in between. The V call is TRBV27, the J call TRBJ2-1, with D unclear. The sequenced sample consisted of CD8+ T cells from PBMCs. The source is a human donor in good health (CMV status not recorded). Some clones in this sample may be carry-over from other donors' samples. CDR3: CASSFTSSGNEQFF. In nucleotides, the CDR3 is TGTGCCAGCAGTTTCACCTCCTCGGGCAATGAGCAGTTCTTC.